This paragraph covers one TCR beta chain sequence. The data stem from a study of blood T cell repertoires in COVID-19. For the study at large: Spain, Italy and the United States supplied samples that represented acute and convalescent COVID-19.

The assay was immunoSEQ multiplex PCR, and TCRdb's table has in-frame clones only and misses some. The data show about 320,000 clones, around 85% seen once. From germline, CDR1 is MNHEY and CDR2 SMNVEV (reference sequence). This CDR3 has 13 residues. V shed 5 bases and J 8 bases; nucleotides not matched to a gene: 8. Sequenced input: PBMCs or T cells enriched from blood (not recorded which). The chain is built from TRBV27 and TRBJ1-1; 7 nucleotides match TRBD1. This clonotype originated in a woman aged 30 to 39 who had been exposed to COVID-19. CDR3 nucleotides: TGTGCCAGCAGTCCGCTCAGGGGGTGGGAAGCTTTCTTT. It codes for CASSPLRGWEAFF.